Following are 20 T cell receptor beta chains from one sample sequenced in a study of cytomegalovirus exposure and HLA in healthy donors. Primers: 60 Vbeta forward and 13 Jbeta reverse. TCRdb's copy holds only in-frame clones and misses some; the assay was immunoSEQ multiplex PCR. The sample carries roughly 150,000 clones, around 75% recorded once. Sequencing used PBMCs. The source is a woman in her 30s in good health and CMV-seronegative.

This rearrangement joins TRBV4-2 to TRBJ1-4, with D unresolved. V lost 0 bases, J lost 4 bases, and 6 bases lay in between. CDR3 length: 14 amino acids. Germline loops: CDR1 LGHNA, CDR2 YNFKEQ. The CDR3 nucleotides read TGTGCCAGCAGCCAAGATGTCCTTAATGAAAAACTGTTTTTT. The encoded protein is CASSQDVLNEKLFF.

The V and J genes are TRBV7-2 and TRBJ1-6; D gene uncertain. From germline, CDR1 is SGHTA and CDR2 FQGNSA. The CDR3 has 13 amino acids. The V end was cut by 10 bases, the J end by 5 bases, with 12 bases between. CDR3 nucleotide sequence: TGTGCCACAGACGACTCGAATAATTCACCCCTCCACTTT. It yields the protein CATDDSNNSPLHF.

V is TRBV28 and J is TRBJ1-5; 9 bases align to TRBD1. With 4 bases clipped from V and 4 bases from J, the junction kept 5 bases outside the gene matches. The CDR3 spans 15 residues. Germline lookup yields CDR1 MDHEN and CDR2 SYDVKM. The DNA for the CDR3 is TGTGCCAGCAGTTCCTGGGACAGGGCTAATCAGCCCCAGCATTTT. Amino acid sequence: CASSSWDRANQPQHF. Looking up the rest from reference TRBV28 and TRBJ1-5 gives the full variable domain: DVKVTQSSRYLVKRTGEKVFLECVQDMDHENMFWYRQDPGLGLRLIYFSYDVKMKEKGDIPEGYSVSREKKERFSLILESASTNQTSMYLCASSSWDRANQPQHFGDGTRLSIL.

The V call is TRBV30, the J call TRBJ1-1; D might be TRBD1 (6 bases). The CDR3 length is 18 residues. The germline gives CDR1 GTSNPN, CDR2 SVGIG (reference sequence). The ends were cut back, 2 bases at V and 11 bases at J, with 33 bases in the middle. The CDR3 sequence is CAWSPKGGGKRLGKGAFF. The CDR3 coding sequence is TGTGCCTGGAGTCCCAAGGGGGGGGGCAAGAGGTTGGGTAAGGGTGCTTTCTTT.

The chain carries TRBV5-6 and TRBJ2-1, with D possibly matching TRBD2 (6 bases). The V gene's germline CDR1 is SGHDT and CDR2 YYEEEE. V gave up 4 bases and J gave up 5 bases, with 19 bases separating them. The CDR3 is 16 amino acids. The DNA for the CDR3 is TGTGCCAGCAGCCCCGGTCGACTAGGGGTACACAATGAGCAGTTCTTC. This codes for CASSPGRLGVHNEQFF.

In this sample, this clone turned up a few times. The chain carries TRBV6-6 and TRBJ2-1; 7 nucleotides match TRBD1. Germline trimming cut 5 bases from V and 10 bases from J; bases unmatched to any gene: 8. Germline V lookup: CDR1 MNHNY, CDR2 SVGAGI (reference sequence). This CDR3 is 13 amino acids long. The CDR3 DNA sequence: TGTGCCAGCAGTCGCCGACAGGGTGAAGAGCAGTTCTTC. Amino acid sequence: CASSRRQGEEQFF.

The rearrangement links TRBV2 to TRBJ2-2; TRBD1 aligns across 7 bases. The J segment lost 7 bases and the V segment lost 6 bases, leaving 5 bases of the junction unmatched. CDR3 size: 13 residues. Germline V gene lookup returns CDR1 SNHLY and CDR2 FYNNEI. CDR3 sequence reads: CASRTGPGGELFF. The CDR3 DNA reads TGTGCCAGCAGGACAGGGCCAGGCGGGGAGCTGTTTTTT.

The chain recombines TRBV7-8 with TRBJ2-3, with D perhaps TRBD2 (7 bases). Germline loops: CDR1 SGHVS, CDR2 FQNEAQ. This CDR3 has 17 amino acids. Trimming removed 2 bases at V and 0 bases at J, with 15 bases between. The CDR3 spells CASSLRLRGHSTDTQYF. In DNA, the CDR3 is TGTGCCAGCAGCTTAAGGTTGCGGGGGCATAGCACAGATACGCAGTATTTT.

The V gene is TRBV28, the J gene TRBJ2-3; D might be TRBD2 (6 bases). This CDR3 comprises 17 residues. V lost 6 bases and J 2 bases, leaving 21 bases between the germline ends. CDR1 MDHEN and CDR2 SYDVKM come from the germline V gene. The CDR3 bases are TGTGCCAGCAGGGCCAGGGACTTCTACCCTGTCACAGATACGCAGTATTTT. Protein: CASRARDFYPVTDTQYF.

The chain combines TRBV6-5 with TRBJ1-2; possibly TRBD1 for D (5 bases). V was trimmed by 2 bases and J by 6 bases, leaving 13 bases between them. The CDR3 runs 14 residues. Germline CDR1 reads MNHEY; CDR2 reads SVGAGI. The CDR3: CASSYAGRLDGYTF. The CDR3 DNA sequence: TGTGCCAGCAGTTACGCAGGGCGGTTGGATGGCTACACCTTC.

This chain joins TRBV19 and TRBJ2-6; no firm D call. Germline-derived CDR1 and CDR2 are LNHDA and SQIVND (reference sequence). With 7 bases removed from V and 0 bases from J, the gap between germline ends came to 10 bases. The CDR3 extends over 15 amino acids. Written as DNA, the CDR3 is TGTGCCAGTACTGTCAGTCCCTCTGGGGCCAACGTCCTGACTTTC. This sequence encodes CASTVSPSGANVLTF.

The CDR3 here is CASSSRSRLAGAIDTQYF. CDR3 coding DNA: TGTGCCAGCAGCTCCAGGAGTCGGCTAGCGGGAGCAATAGATACGCAGTATTTT. The rearrangement joins TRBV9 to TRBJ2-3, with 10 bases aligning to TRBD2. CDR1 is SGDLS and CDR2 is YYNGEE in the germline V gene. J was trimmed by 5 bases and V by 4 bases; bases with no gene match: 16. The CDR3 is made up of 18 amino acids. Full variable domain (missing parts from reference TRBV9 and TRBJ2-3): DSGVTQTPKHLITATGQRVTLRCSPRSGDLSVYWYQQSLDQGLQFLIQYYNGEERAKGNILERFSAQQFPDLHSELNLSSLELGDSALYFCASSSRSRLAGAIDTQYFGPGTRLTVL.

The chain employs TRBV7-9 and TRBJ2-3, with 15 bases that match TRBD2. Trimming removed 5 bases from V and 4 bases from J; junction bases left unmatched: 13. This CDR3 spans 19 amino acids. The germline CDR1 and CDR2 sequences are SEHNR and FQNEAQ (reference sequence). CDR3 DNA sequence: TGTGCCAGCAGCGCCGGACTAGCGGGAGGGCTGGGGGGCGCAGATACGCAGTATTTT. This translates into CASSAGLAGGLGGADTQYF.

This chain connects TRBV4-1 to TRBJ2-1, with TRBD2 matching over 8 bases. CDR3 size: 17 residues. Germline lookup yields CDR1 MGHRA and CDR2 YSYEKL. V lost 1 base to trimming and J lost 6 bases; unmatched junction nucleotides: 11. The CDR3 sequence is CASSQVVGAGALNEQFF. DNA of the CDR3: TGCGCCAGCAGCCAAGTTGTGGGAGCGGGGGCCCTCAATGAGCAGTTCTTC.

The V gene is TRBV28, the J gene TRBJ2-7, with 7 nucleotides matching TRBD1. After removal of 8 bases from V and 0 bases from J, the junction contained 7 bases not matched to a gene. Germline V CDR1 and CDR2: MDHEN, SYDVKM. The CDR3 has 14 residues. This chain's CDR3 is CASRGQSSSYEQYV. CDR3 nucleotides: TGTGCCAGCCGGGGACAGAGCAGCTCCTACGAGCAGTACGTC.

The gene calls are TRBV28 and TRBJ1-4, with 9 bases identical to TRBD1. The germline gives CDR1 MDHEN, CDR2 SYDVKM. V trimming: 6 bases; J trimming: 7 bases; junction bases outside the gene matches: 6. This CDR3 contains 14 residues. CDR3 in amino acids: CASSLGQGREKLFF. In nucleotides, the CDR3 is TGTGCCAGCAGCCTGGGACAGGGTCGTGAAAAACTGTTTTTT.

This chain uses TRBV4-1 with TRBJ2-7; 7 nucleotides agree with TRBD1. CDR1 and CDR2 (germline): MGHRA, YSYEKL. This CDR3 is 16 amino acids long. The V segment lost 0 bases and the J segment 3 bases; nucleotides outside the gene matches: 8. CDR3 in DNA: TGCGCCAGCAGCCAAGAAGGACAGGTCTCTTTCTACGAGCAGTACTTC. As protein: CASSQEGQVSFYEQYF.

V gene TRBV4-2 combines with J gene TRBJ2-2; possible D gene TRBD1, 6 bases. Germline CDR1 LGHNA, CDR2 YNFKEQ. This CDR3 has 16 residues. V lost 0 bases to trimming and J lost 7 bases, with 15 bases between them. The CDR3 spells CASSQDTGSKVGELFF. The CDR3 bases are TGTGCCAGCAGCCAAGATACAGGGAGTAAGGTCGGGGAGCTGTTTTTT.

V usage is TRBV18 and J usage is TRBJ2-5, with 10 bases matching TRBD1. The CDR3 consists of 15 residues. Germline V gives CDR1 KGHSH, CDR2 LQKENI. After removal of 3 bases from V and 5 bases from J, the junction contained 6 bases not matched to a gene. CDR3 DNA: TGTGCCAGCTCACCGGGACAGGGGAGCAGGGAGACCCAGTACTTC. Amino acid sequence: CASSPGQGSRETQYF.

The chain couples TRBV30 to TRBJ1-2; the D gene is possibly TRBD1 (6 bases). CDR3 size: 13 residues. The V end was cut by 2 bases, the J end by 3 bases, with 10 bases between. Germline lookup yields CDR1 GTSNPN and CDR2 SVGIG (reference sequence). The CDR3 region has the DNA TGTGCCTGGAGTTCAGGGGCCCACTATGGCTACACCTTC. It translates to CAWSSGAHYGYTF.